This entry lists 29 T cell receptor beta chains sequenced from one sample in a study of blood T cell repertoires in COVID-19. Measured with immunoSEQ multiplex PCR; TCRdb has only the in-frame clones, and not every one. The table records about 160,000 clones, roughly nine tenths of them present only once. The sequenced material came from peripheral blood. These receptors were taken from a man younger than 35 with COVID-19, enrolled during active disease.

CDR3 coding DNA: TGTGCCAGCTCACCCCAAAGGGCTACGGGAATTAGTGGCACCGGGGAGCTGTTTTTT. Residues: CASSPQRATGISGTGELFF. V and J are TRBV18 and TRBJ2-2, with D perhaps matching TRBD2 (5 bases). Trimming removed 3 bases at V and 4 bases at J, with 24 bases between. From germline, CDR1 is KGHSH and CDR2 LQKENI. CDR3 length: 19 residues.

The rearrangement uses TRBV4-3 and TRBJ1-5; 8 bases are a match to TRBD1. Unmatched junction bases numbered 11, after V lost 0 bases and J lost 13 bases. CDR3 length: 15 residues. Germline CDR1 is LGHNA and CDR2 is YSLEER. The CDR3 nucleotides are TGCGCCAGCAGCCAAGACCTCGGAGACCGACAGGGGCAGCATTTT. Its protein is CASSQDLGDRQGQHF.

This clone appeared a single time. The CDR3 DNA sequence: TGTGCCACCAGTGACCTGACTAGCGGGGACACCGGGGAGCTGTTTTTT. Encoded protein: CATSDLTSGDTGELFF. The chain combines TRBV24-1 with TRBJ2-2, with 11 bases aligning to TRBD2. Looked up from germline, CDR1 is KGHDR and CDR2 is SFDVKD. The CDR3 has 16 amino acids. The trim removed 4 bases at V and 3 bases at J, leaving 3 bases unmatched.

In its sample, this clone was seen once. The chain employs TRBV13 and TRBJ2-2; no clear D. Germline CDR1 PRHDT, CDR2 FYEKMQ (reference sequence). This CDR3 region has 14 residues. Trimming stripped 6 bases from V and 2 bases from J, with 10 bases between. The CDR3 DNA reads TGTGCCAGCAGATTATCTCCCAACACCGGGGAGCTGTTTTTT. Its translation is CASRLSPNTGELFF. Combining the CDR3 with reference TRBV13 and TRBJ2-2 gives the whole variable domain AAGVIQSPRHLIKEKRETATLKCYPIPRHDTVYWYQQGPGQDPQFLISFYEKMQSDKGSIPDRFSAQQFSDYHSELNMSSLELGDSALYFCASRLSPNTGELFFGEGSRLTVL.

This clone was detected once. The V and J genes are TRBV7-9 and TRBJ2-5; 7 bases align to TRBD1. Germline V gene lookup returns CDR1 SEHNR and CDR2 FQNEAQ (reference sequence). The CDR3 covers 15 residues. V shed 5 bases, J shed 2 bases, and the junction held 8 bases outside the gene matches. The CDR3 region has the DNA TGTGCCAGCAGCCAAACCGGGACAGTGCAAGAGACCCAGTACTTC. It translates to CASSQTGTVQETQYF.

A note on this clone: One junction end disagrees with the germline gene, perhaps due to a read error. V is TRBV11-2 and J is TRBJ1-4; D gene ambiguous. CDR1 is SGHAT, CDR2 FQNNGV, per germline. The CDR3 is made up of 15 amino acids. CDR3 sequence: CASSLGVATNEKLLF. The CDR3 DNA reads as TGTGCCAGCAGCTTAGGGGTCGCAACTAATGAAAAACTGCTTTTT.

The chain carries TRBV9 and TRBJ2-1, with TRBD1 as a possible D gene (5 bases). V was cut by 3 bases and J by 0 bases, with 13 bases left in between. In germline, CDR1 is SGDLS, CDR2 YYNGEE. The CDR3 runs to 16 residues. The CDR3 sequence: CASSGYDSLSYNEQFF. The CDR3, as DNA: TGTGCCAGCAGCGGGTACGACAGTCTCTCCTACAATGAGCAGTTCTTC.

The chain joins TRBV7-2 to TRBJ2-3; D call uncertain. There are 14 residues in the CDR3. Germline values: CDR1 SGHTA, CDR2 FQGNSA. Trimming shortened V by 0 bases and J by 6 bases, and 10 bases separated the two germline ends. CDR3 amino acids: CASSLATPRDTQYF. Written as DNA, the CDR3 is TGTGCCAGCAGCTTAGCGACTCCGAGGGATACGCAGTATTTT.

The chain carries TRBV2 and TRBJ2-5; 12 bases are a match to TRBD2. The CDR3 length is 21 residues. Germline CDR1 reads SNHLY; CDR2 reads FYNNEI. V shed 6 bases, J shed 7 bases, and the junction held 27 bases outside the gene matches. The DNA of the CDR3 is TGTGCCAGCAGGGACAGCCCGGAAGTGAATTTTGGACTAGCGGGACAATGGACCCAGTACTTC. Protein sequence: CASRDSPEVNFGLAGQWTQYF.

This chain joins TRBV7-8 and TRBJ2-1, with 7 bases fitting TRBD2. Germline assignment: CDR1 SGHVS and CDR2 FQNEAQ. V dropped 5 bases and J dropped 4; count of bases not matched to a gene: 8. The CDR3 totals 15 residues. The CDR3, as DNA: TGTGCCAGCAGCATTATAGCGGGTGCTTACAATGAGCAGTTCTTC. It specifies CASSIIAGAYNEQFF.

This sequence joins TRBV11-2 and TRBJ2-3, with 8 bases lining up with TRBD1. The V gene's germline CDR1 is SGHAT and CDR2 FQNNGV. This CDR3 comprises 19 residues. The V gene end was trimmed by 5 bases and the J gene end by 0 bases; junction bases not matched to a gene: 16. CDR3 nucleotides: TGTGCCAGCAGCCCGCAGCAATCGGGACAGGCAAAAAGCACAGATACGCAGTATTTT. It is translated as CASSPQQSGQAKSTDTQYF.

The CDR3 sequence: CASSPQTVPYEQYF. CDR3 DNA sequence: TGTGCCAGCAGCCCTCAGACAGTCCCCTACGAGCAGTACTTC. The rearrangement joins TRBV9 to TRBJ2-7, with D possibly being TRBD1 (5 bases). CDR3 length equals 14 residues. V dropped 4 bases and J dropped 2 bases, with 13 bases sitting between them. CDR1 and CDR2 from the germline V gene are SGDLS and YYNGEE.

V and J are TRBV23-1 and TRBJ2-1; 8 nucleotides match TRBD1. TRBV23-1 is sorted into the ORF group, with uncertain function. The CDR3 sequence is 17 residues long. Trimming took 3 bases from V and 5 from J; bases not matched to a gene: 12. The CDR3 protein is CASSHSSDRGPNNEQFF. CDR3 coding DNA: TGCGCCAGCAGTCATTCATCCGACAGGGGTCCAAACAATGAGCAGTTCTTC.

The chain is built from TRBV9 and TRBJ2-1; TRBD2 matches at 9 bases. CDR1 and CDR2 from the germline V gene are SGDLS and YYNGEE. The V and J ends lost 0 bases and 6 bases, in that order; junction bases with no gene match: 1. This CDR3 has 14 amino acids. CDR3 in amino acids: CASSVGTSVNEQFF. CDR3 bases: TGTGCCAGCAGCGTAGGGACTAGCGTCAATGAGCAGTTCTTC.

The chain employs TRBV12-3 or TRBV12-4 and TRBJ2-7, with D unresolved. Trimming shortened V by 2 bases and J by 3 bases, and 2 bases separated the two germline ends. CDR3 length: 11 residues. CDR3 residues: CASSLYYEQYF. In nucleotides, the CDR3 is TGTGCCAGCAGTTTATACTACGAGCAGTACTTC.

This chain links TRBV4-3 with TRBJ2-1; 7 bases fit TRBD2. Germline trimming cut 3 bases from V and 0 bases from J; bases unmatched to any gene: 2. There are 15 residues in the CDR3. CDR1 and CDR2 (germline): LGHNA, YSLEER. The CDR3 bases are TGCGCCAGCAGCCATCGCGGGAGCTCCTACAATGAGCAGTTCTTC. It encodes CASSHRGSSYNEQFF.

The rearrangement links TRBV4-2 to TRBJ1-6; 7 positions match TRBD1. Germline CDR1 reads LGHNA; CDR2 reads YNFKEQ. The J segment lost 0 bases and the V segment lost 4 bases, leaving 9 bases of the junction unmatched. The CDR3 has 18 amino acids. Here the CDR3 DNA reads TGTGCCAGCAGCCGCTCGGAGGGGGCGGACTCCTATAATTCACCCCTCCACTTT. Encoded protein: CASSRSEGADSYNSPLHF.

The chain combines TRBV19 with TRBJ2-7, with D tentatively TRBD1 (5 bases). Germline V lookup: CDR1 LNHDA, CDR2 SQIVND (reference sequence). The length of the CDR3 is 14 residues. V lost 0 bases, J lost 3 bases, and 9 bases lay in between. The CDR3 sequence: CASSIEAGYYEQYF. As DNA, the CDR3 is TGTGCCAGTAGTATAGAGGCAGGGTACTACGAGCAGTACTTC.

V and J are TRBV27 and TRBJ1-5; D call uncertain. CDR3 length: 15 residues. Germline V gives CDR1 MNHEY, CDR2 SMNVEV (reference sequence). V was pared by 4 bases and J by 4 bases, with 14 bases between. The CDR3 DNA reads TGTGCCAGCAGTTACCGCGGGCCTCGGAATCAGCCCCAGCATTTT. Its protein is CASSYRGPRNQPQHF.

The CDR3, as DNA: TGTGCCAGCAGTTTAAGGGACAGTTTATACAATGAGCAGTTCTTC. This sequence encodes CASSLRDSLYNEQFF. The chain carries TRBV27 and TRBJ2-1, with TRBD1 identical over 7 bases. This CDR3 is 15 amino acids long. V lost 2 bases, J lost 4 bases, and 5 bases stayed unmatched. Looked up from germline, CDR1 is MNHEY and CDR2 is SMNVEV (reference sequence).

The sample holds one count of this clone. The junction shows a germline mismatch at one end, possibly a read error. This chain connects TRBV7-7 to TRBJ2-7; 10 nucleotides agree with TRBD2. Germline V CDR1 and CDR2: SSHAT, FNYEAQ (reference sequence). This CDR3 is built from 15 residues. The CDR3 region has the DNA TGTGCTAGCAGCTTAGGGCTAGCGGGAGTGGACGAGCAGTACTTC. Its protein product is CASSLGLAGVDEQYF.

The V gene is TRBV29-1, the J gene TRBJ1-1; weak D call: TRBD1 (5 bases). V was clipped by 4 bases and J by 5 bases, with 11 bases between them. The CDR3 loop spans 12 amino acids. The germline V gene has CDR1 SQVTM and CDR2 ANQGSEA. CDR3 nucleotide sequence: TGCAGCGTTGGCAGGGAGGGAACTGAAGCTTTCTTT. Translated, it gives CSVGREGTEAFF.

The gene calls are TRBV28 and TRBJ2-7; 7 nucleotides align to TRBD2. CDR1 MDHEN and CDR2 SYDVKM come from the germline V gene. With 5 bases clipped from V and 4 bases from J, the junction kept 11 bases outside the gene matches. The CDR3 has 15 amino acids. CDR3 coding DNA: TGTGCCAGCAGTCCAATTGCTAGCGGTAGTTACGAGCAGTACTTC. Its protein is CASSPIASGSYEQYF.

The rearrangement uses TRBV28 and TRBJ2-7, with 9 nucleotides matching TRBD1. From germline, CDR1 is MDHEN and CDR2 SYDVKM. J gave up 4 bases and V 5 bases, and 6 bases lay outside the gene matches. This CDR3 is built from 14 residues. CDR3 protein: CASSPDRGRYEQYF. Written as DNA, the CDR3 is TGTGCCAGCAGTCCGGACAGGGGAAGGTACGAGCAGTACTTC.

The rearrangement links TRBV18 to TRBJ2-7; 9 bases are shared with TRBD1. This CDR3 comprises 16 residues. The ends lost 3 bases at V and 2 bases at J; junction bases unmatched: 8. Looked up from germline, CDR1 is KGHSH and CDR2 is LQKENI. The DNA for the CDR3 is TGTGCCAGCTCACCCCGGGACAGGGAGTATCCCTACGAGCAGTACTTC. Protein sequence: CASSPRDREYPYEQYF.

The CDR3 sequence is CASSYRTGKGETELYEQYF. In nucleotides, the CDR3 is TGTGCCAGCAGTTACCGGACAGGGAAGGGGGAAACGGAACTCTACGAGCAGTACTTC. The V gene is TRBV6-2 or TRBV6-3, the J gene TRBJ2-7; TRBD1 matches 8 bases. J lost 3 bases, V lost 2 bases, and 18 bases had no gene match. Germline V CDR1 and CDR2: MNHEY, SVGEGT. The CDR3 loop spans 19 amino acids.

The V and J genes are TRBV27 and TRBJ2-7; 8 nucleotides agree with TRBD2. Trimming took 6 bases from V and 5 from J; bases not matched to a gene: 12. The CDR3 runs 15 residues. CDR1 MNHEY and CDR2 SMNVEV come from the germline V gene (reference sequence). The DNA for the CDR3 is TGTGCCAGCAGGAAATCTAGCGGGCCCCCCAACGAGCAGTACTTC. As protein: CASRKSSGPPNEQYF.

CDR3 sequence: CSVPKTGTNTGELFF. DNA of the CDR3: TGCAGCGTCCCAAAGACAGGGACGAACACCGGGGAGCTGTTTTTT. This rearrangement joins TRBV29-1 to TRBJ2-2, with TRBD1 identical over 7 bases. This CDR3 comprises 15 residues. V dropped 6 bases and J dropped 0; count of bases not matched to a gene: 7. Germline V gene lookup returns CDR1 SQVTM and CDR2 ANQGSEA.

The chain has TRBV20-1 and TRBJ1-1; D not certain. This CDR3 has 11 amino acids. The V gene's germline CDR1 is DFQATT and CDR2 SNEGSKA (reference sequence). V lost 7 bases, J lost 4 bases, and 10 bases lay in between. CDR3 sequence reads: CSDYPGTEAFF. DNA of the CDR3: TGCAGTGATTACCCAGGCACTGAAGCTTTCTTT.